The source of this T cell receptor (beta chain) is a study of shared clonotypes between healthy human individuals. Study-level results: Generally, estimated richness proved larger in naive subsets than it did in memory subsets.

This clone was counted a single time. Its specificity is unknown. Assay used: immunoSEQ multiplex PCR; TCRdb lists only in-frame clones, some missing. Of roughly 1.4 million clones in the sample, about 98.5% are singletons; the top ten hold around 0.33%. With V trimmed by 3 bases and J by 6 bases, 15 bases remained unmatched. Germline V gene data show CDR1 as SGHAT and CDR2 as FQNNGV. The CDR3 loop spans 17 amino acids. The clonotype originates from a man between 25 and 39 years old in good health. Sequencing input: naive CD4+ T cells sorted from blood. Subset meaning: CD45RA+ positively selected. The chain joins TRBV11-2 to TRBJ2-3; 7 nucleotides align to TRBD2. CDR3 bases: TGTGCCAGCAGCTTCCCCCCGCCTGGGGCGGGAGTGGATACGCAGTATTTT. It encodes CASSFPPPGAGVDTQYF.